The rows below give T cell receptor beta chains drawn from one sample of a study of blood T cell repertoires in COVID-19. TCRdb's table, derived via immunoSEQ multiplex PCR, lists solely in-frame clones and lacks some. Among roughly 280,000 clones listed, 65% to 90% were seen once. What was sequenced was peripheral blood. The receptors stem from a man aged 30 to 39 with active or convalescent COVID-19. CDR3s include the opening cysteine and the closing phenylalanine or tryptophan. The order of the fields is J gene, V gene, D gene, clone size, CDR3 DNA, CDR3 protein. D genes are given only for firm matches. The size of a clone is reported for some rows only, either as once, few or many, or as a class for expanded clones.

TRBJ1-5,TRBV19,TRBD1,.,TGTGCCAGTAGTACGGGACAGGGAATTGTGCCCCAGCATTTT,CASSTGQGIVPQHF
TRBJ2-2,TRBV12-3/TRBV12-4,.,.,TGTGCCAGCAGCCCTTTGACCGGGGAGCTGTTTTTT,CASSPLTGELFF
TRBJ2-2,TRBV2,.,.,TGTGCCAGCAGTGGACTACCTATTAACACCGGGGAGCTGTTTTTT,CASSGLPINTGELFF
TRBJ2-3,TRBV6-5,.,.,TGTGCCAGCAGTTACCCGGGGGACACAGATACGCAGTATTTT,CASSYPGDTDTQYF
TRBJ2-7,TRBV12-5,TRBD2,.,TGTGCTAGTGGTTTTCAAACCGGGGGGGCCTACGAGCAGTACTTC,CASGFQTGGAYEQYF
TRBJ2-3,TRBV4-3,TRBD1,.,TGCGCCAGCAGCCAAGATCGATATGGGACAGGGATCACAGATACGCAGTATTTT,CASSQDRYGTGITDTQYF
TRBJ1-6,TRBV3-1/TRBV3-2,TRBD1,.,TGTGCCAGCAGCCAAGGACAGGGGAATTCACCCCTCCACTTT,CASSQGQGNSPLHF
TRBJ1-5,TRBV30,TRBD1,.,TGTGCCTGGAGTGGGAGAAGAGGGACAGGGGGAGGTGAGAATCAGCCCCAGCATTTT,CAWSGRRGTGGGENQPQHF
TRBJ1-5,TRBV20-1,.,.,TGCAGTGCTAGTTCACAGCCCTCAGGGGGCAATCAGCCCCAGCATTTT,CSASSQPSGGNQPQHF
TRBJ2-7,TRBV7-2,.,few,TGTGCCAGCAGAGGGTGGGAGACCCCCTACGAGCAGTACTTC,CASRGWETPYEQYF
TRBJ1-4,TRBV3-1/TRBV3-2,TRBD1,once,TGTGCCAGCAGCCAAGAACCGGGACAGGGGTGGGAAAAACTGTTTTTT,CASSQEPGQGWEKLFF
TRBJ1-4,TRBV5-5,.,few,TGTGCCAGCAGCTCCAACCCGACAGCCTCGACTAATGAAAAACTGTTTTTT,CASSSNPTASTNEKLFF
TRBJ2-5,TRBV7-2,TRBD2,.,TGTGCCAGCAGCTTAGCAGGAGGACGGGGGGGTCCGGGAACCCAGTACTTC,CASSLAGGRGGPGTQYF
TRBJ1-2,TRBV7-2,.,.,TGTGCCAGCAGCTTAACAGGGACTAACTATGGCTACACCTTC,CASSLTGTNYGYTF
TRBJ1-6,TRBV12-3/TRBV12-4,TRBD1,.,TGTGCCAGCAGCTCGGGACAGGGGACACCCCTCCACTTT,CASSSGQGTPLHF
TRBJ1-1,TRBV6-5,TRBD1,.,TGTGCCAGCAGTCTAGGGACAGGGTTGAACACTGAAGCTTTCTTT,CASSLGTGLNTEAFF
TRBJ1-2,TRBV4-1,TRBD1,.,TGCGCCAGCACCAGGGGGTACCCTACCCCCGGTGGCTACACCTTC,CASTRGYPTPGGYTF
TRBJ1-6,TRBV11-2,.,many,TGTGCCAGCAGCTACGGGGTCAGCTCCTATAATTCACCCCTCCACTTT,CASSYGVSSYNSPLHF
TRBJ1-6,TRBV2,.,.,TGTGCCAGCAGGGGGGCAATTAATTCACCCCTCCACTTT,CASRGAINSPLHF
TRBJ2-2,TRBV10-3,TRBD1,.,TGTGCCATCAGTCAGCCGGGACAGATCACCGGGGAGCTGTTTTTT,CAISQPGQITGELFF
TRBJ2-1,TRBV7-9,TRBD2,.,TGTGCCAGCAGCAGAGGCGGGGGAAGGACCTACAATGAGCAGTTCTTC,CASSRGGGRTYNEQFF
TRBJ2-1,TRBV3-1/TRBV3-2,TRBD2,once,TGTGCCAGCAGTTCCAGGGTCAGCGGGGGGGCCCATCACAATGAGCAGTTCTTC,CASSSRVSGGAHHNEQFF
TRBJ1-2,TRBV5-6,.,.,TGTGCCAGCAGCTGGACACGGAATAACTATGGCTACACCTTC,CASSWTRNNYGYTF
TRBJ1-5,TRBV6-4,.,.,TGTGCCAGCAGTGCGGAACGGGATCAGCCCCAGCATTTT,CASSAERDQPQHF
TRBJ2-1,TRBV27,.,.,TGTGCCAGCAGTTGGGGGGGGCTCAATGAGCAGTTCTTC,CASSWGGLNEQFF
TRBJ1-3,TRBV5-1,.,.,TGCGCCAGCAGTTTGGGCGCCCGAAACACCATATATTTT,CASSLGARNTIYF
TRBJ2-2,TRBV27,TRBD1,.,TGTGCCAGCAGCCCCGGGACAGGGGTCGGGGAGCTGTTTTTT,CASSPGTGVGELFF
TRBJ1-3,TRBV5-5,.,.,TGTGCCAGCAGCTTGGAGGGGACTAGCCCCCTCTCTGGAAACACCATATATTTT,CASSLEGTSPLSGNTIYF
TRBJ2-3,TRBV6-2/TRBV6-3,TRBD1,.,TGTGCCAGCAGTTACTCGAGGGACAGGCCGCCGGATACGCAGTATTTT,CASSYSRDRPPDTQYF
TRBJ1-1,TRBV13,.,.,TGTGCCAGCAGCTTAGGGAACCCCAGAAACACTGAAGCTTTCTTT,CASSLGNPRNTEAFF
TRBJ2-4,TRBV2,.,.,TGTGCCAGCAGTGAGTCAGGTGGGGCTGGCAAAAACATTCAGTACTTC,CASSESGGAGKNIQYF
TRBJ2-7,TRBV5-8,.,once,TGTGCCAGCAGCTTGGGGCAGGGTTCCTACGAGCAGTACTTC,CASSLGQGSYEQYF
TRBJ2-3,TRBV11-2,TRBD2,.,TGTGCCAGCAGCCCGGGACTAGCGGGGGGGCAGGGAGATACGCAGTATTTT,CASSPGLAGGQGDTQYF
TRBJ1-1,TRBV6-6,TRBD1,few,TGTGCCAGCAGGGCAGGGACAGTTGGCACTGAAGCTTTCTTT,CASRAGTVGTEAFF
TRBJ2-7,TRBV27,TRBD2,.,TGTGCCAGCAGTTCCCGACTAGCGGGGGGAGGCGAGCAGTACTTC,CASSSRLAGGGEQYF
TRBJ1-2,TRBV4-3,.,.,TGCGCCAGCAGCCAAGTGCGGGGGGGCTACACCTTC,CASSQVRGGYTF
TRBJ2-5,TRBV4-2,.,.,TGTGCCAGCAGCCAAGATACTAGGGCGGCCTCGGCCCAGTACTTC,CASSQDTRAASAQYF
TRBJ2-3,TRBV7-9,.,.,TGTGCCAGCAGCTTAGGAGGGTCAGACACAGATACGCAGTATTTT,CASSLGGSDTDTQYF
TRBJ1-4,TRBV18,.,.,TGTGCCAGCTCACCCTGGGACACCCTAGGGACAACTAATGAAAAACTGTTTTTT,CASSPWDTLGTTNEKLFF
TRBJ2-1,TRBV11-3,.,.,TGTGCCAGCAGCGCCTCGGGACTGGGGGGCAATGAGCAGTTCTTC,CASSASGLGGNEQFF
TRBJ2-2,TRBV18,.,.,TGTGCCAGCTCACCACGGCCGGGACAGAACACCGGGGAGCTGTTTTTT,CASSPRPGQNTGELFF
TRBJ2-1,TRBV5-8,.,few,TGTGCCAGCAGCTCTAAGGGACAAGTCTACAATGAGCAGTTCTTC,CASSSKGQVYNEQFF
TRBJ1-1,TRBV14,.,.,TGTGCCAGCAGCCAAACACAGGGAACCCTACGGGAAGCTTTCTTT,CASSQTQGTLREAFF
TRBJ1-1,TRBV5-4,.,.,TGTGCCAGCAGCGGACCTCCGCAGGGGAGGAACACTGAAGCTTTCTTT,CASSGPPQGRNTEAFF